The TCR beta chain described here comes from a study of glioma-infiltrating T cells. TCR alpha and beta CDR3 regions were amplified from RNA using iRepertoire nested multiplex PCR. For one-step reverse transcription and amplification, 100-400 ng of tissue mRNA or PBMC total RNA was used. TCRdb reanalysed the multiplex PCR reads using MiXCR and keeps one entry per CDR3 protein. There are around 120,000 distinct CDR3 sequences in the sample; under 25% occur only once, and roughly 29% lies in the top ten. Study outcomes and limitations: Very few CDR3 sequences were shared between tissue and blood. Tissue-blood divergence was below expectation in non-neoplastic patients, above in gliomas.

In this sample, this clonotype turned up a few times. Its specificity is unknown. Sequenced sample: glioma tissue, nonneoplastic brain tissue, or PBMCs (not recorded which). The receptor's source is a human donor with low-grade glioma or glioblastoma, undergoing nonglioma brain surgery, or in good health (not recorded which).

As DNA, the CDR3 is TGTGCCAGCAGCGAACAGGGACGTGCCACAGATACGCAGTATTTT. Amino acids: CASSEQGRATDTQYF. The chain employs TRBV7-6 and TRBJ2-3; TRBD1 might be the D (6 bases). Trimming removed 5 bases from V and 2 bases from J, with 14 bases in between. This CDR3 comprises 15 residues. CDR1 is SGHVS and CDR2 is FNYEAQ in the germline V gene.